This T cell receptor (beta chain) was recorded in a study of T cell changes during pregnancy in multiple sclerosis. Profiling relied on immunoSEQ multiplex PCR, and the TCRdb table lists in-frame clones only, not all of them. The sample lists more than 55,000 clones, approximately 90% seen once, with approximately 0.4% in the top ten. Germline CDR1 and CDR2: GTSNPN and SVGIG (reference sequence). Trimming removed 1 base at V and 13 bases at J, with 7 bases between. This CDR3 has 10 amino acids. Sample: CD4+ T cells from peripheral blood mononuclear cells, taken in the third trimester of pregnancy. The chain employs TRBV30 and TRBJ1-4; D is unclear. The TCR sequence derives from a female donor with multiple sclerosis, enrolled in a pregnancy study. CDR3 DNA sequence: TGTGCCTGGAGTGGGGAGAGACTGTTTTTT. This encodes CAWSGERLFF.